Sequencing of this TCR beta chain was carried out in a study of shared clonotypes between healthy human individuals. Germline V lookup: CDR1 SGHAT, CDR2 FQNNGV. CDR3 length: 17 residues. With V trimmed by 0 bases and J by 1 base, 7 bases remained unmatched. Some 28,000 T cell genomes (approximately 190 ng DNA) went into each sorted-subset replicate. Assay used: immunoSEQ multiplex PCR; TCRdb lists only in-frame clones, some missing. The data contain 1,400,000 or so clones, 97% to 99% of them singletons. Both subsets, CD45RA+ naive and CD45RA-negative memory, were split from the CD4+ cells. Sequences were obtained from naive CD4+ T cells sorted from blood. Subset given: CD45RA+ positively selected. The J gene is TRBJ2-7, the V gene TRBV11-2, with 9 bases matching TRBD2. This TCR derives from a man aged 25-40 years in good health. CDR3 bases: TGTGCCAGCAGCTTAGATAGGATAGCGGGAGCTTCCTACGAGCAGTACTTC. It specifies CASSLDRIAGASYEQYF.